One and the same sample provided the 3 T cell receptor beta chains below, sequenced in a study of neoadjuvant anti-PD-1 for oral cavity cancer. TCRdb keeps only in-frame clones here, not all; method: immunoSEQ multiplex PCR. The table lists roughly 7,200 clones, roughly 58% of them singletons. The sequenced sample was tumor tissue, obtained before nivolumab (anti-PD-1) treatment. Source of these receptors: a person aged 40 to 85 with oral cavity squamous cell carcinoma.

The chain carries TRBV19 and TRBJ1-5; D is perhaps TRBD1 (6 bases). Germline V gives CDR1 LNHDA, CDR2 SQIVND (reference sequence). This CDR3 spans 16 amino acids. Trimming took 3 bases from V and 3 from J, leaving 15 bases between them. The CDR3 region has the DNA TGTGCCAGTAGTATGGGGGCGCTGGGTCCCAATCAGCCCCAGCATTTT. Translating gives CASSMGALGPNQPQHF.

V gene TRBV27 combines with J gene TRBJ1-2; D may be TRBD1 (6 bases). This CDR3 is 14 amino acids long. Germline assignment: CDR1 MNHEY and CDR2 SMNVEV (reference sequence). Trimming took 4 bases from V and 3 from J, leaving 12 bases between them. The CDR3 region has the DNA TGTGCCAGCAGTTCCACCACAGGGTACTATGGCTACACCTTC. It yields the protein CASSSTTGYYGYTF.

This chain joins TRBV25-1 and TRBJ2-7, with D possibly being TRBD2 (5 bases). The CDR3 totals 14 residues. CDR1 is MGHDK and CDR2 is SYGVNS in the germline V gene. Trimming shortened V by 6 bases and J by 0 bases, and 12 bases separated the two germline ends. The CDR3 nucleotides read TGTGCCAGCAGCCGAAGAGGGTTCTCCTACGAGCAGTACTTC. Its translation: CASSRRGFSYEQYF.